This T cell receptor (beta chain) was found in a study of siplizumab effects on memory and regulatory T cells. Findings of the study overall: Neither a naive nor a memory phenotype was assignable to roughly 75-97% of proliferating CD4+ or CD8+ clones. A minor fraction of alloreactive clones, and no more, mapped to unstimulated subsets.

Comments on this clone: Antigen: not known.

After removal of 4 bases from V and 5 bases from J, the junction contained 9 bases not matched to a gene. The germline V gene encodes CDR1 SGDLS and CDR2 YYNGEE. This CDR3 spans 16 amino acids. Each sample contributed some 96,000 TCR templates to the assay. Measured with immunoSEQ multiplex PCR; TCRdb has only the in-frame clones, and not every one. The sample comprises over 95,000 clones, around 93% of which are singletons, and around 0.16% rests with the top ten. This receptor was taken from a human donor in good health. V gene TRBV9 combines with J gene TRBJ2-2, with 9 positions matching TRBD1. Material: non-Treg CD4+ T cells sorted from blood. DNA of the CDR3: TGTGCCAGCAGCACCGGACAGGGGTTGGTAACCGGGGAGCTGTTTTTT. It codes for CASSTGQGLVTGELFF. Based on the CDR3 plus reference TRBV9 and TRBJ2-2, the full variable domain is DSGVTQTPKHLITATGQRVTLRCSPRSGDLSVYWYQQSLDQGLQFLIQYYNGEERAKGNILERFSAQQFPDLHSELNLSSLELGDSALYFCASSTGQGLVTGELFFGEGSRLTVL.